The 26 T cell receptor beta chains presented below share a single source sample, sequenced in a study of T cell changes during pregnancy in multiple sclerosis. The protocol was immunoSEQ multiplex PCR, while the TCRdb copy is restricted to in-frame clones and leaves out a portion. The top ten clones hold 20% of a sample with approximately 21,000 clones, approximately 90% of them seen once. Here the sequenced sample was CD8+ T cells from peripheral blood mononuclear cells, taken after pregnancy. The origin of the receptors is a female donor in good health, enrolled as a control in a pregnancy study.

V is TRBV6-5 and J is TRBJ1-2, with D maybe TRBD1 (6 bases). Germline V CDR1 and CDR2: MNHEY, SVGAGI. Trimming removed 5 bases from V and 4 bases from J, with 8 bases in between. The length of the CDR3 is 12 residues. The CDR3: CASSPDSYGYTF. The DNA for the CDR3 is TGTGCCAGCAGTCCGGACAGCTATGGCTACACCTTC.

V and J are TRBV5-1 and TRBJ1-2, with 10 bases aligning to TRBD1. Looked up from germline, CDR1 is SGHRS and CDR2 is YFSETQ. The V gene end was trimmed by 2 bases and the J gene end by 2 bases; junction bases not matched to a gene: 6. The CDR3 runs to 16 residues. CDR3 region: CASSFFEDRGNYGYTF. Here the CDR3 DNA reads TGCGCCAGCAGCTTCTTCGAGGACAGGGGGAACTATGGCTACACCTTC.

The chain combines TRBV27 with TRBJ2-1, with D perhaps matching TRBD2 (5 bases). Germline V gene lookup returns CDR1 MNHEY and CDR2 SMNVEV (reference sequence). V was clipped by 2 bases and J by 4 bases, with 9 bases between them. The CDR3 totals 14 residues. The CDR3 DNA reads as TGTGCCAGCAGTTTAGCCCTAGCTTACAATGAGCAGTTCTTC. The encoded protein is CASSLALAYNEQFF.

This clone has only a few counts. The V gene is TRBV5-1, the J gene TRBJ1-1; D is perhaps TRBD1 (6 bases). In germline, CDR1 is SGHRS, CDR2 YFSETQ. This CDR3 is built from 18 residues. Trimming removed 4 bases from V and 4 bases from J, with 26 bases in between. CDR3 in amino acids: CASSPAHTSGGYVTEAFF. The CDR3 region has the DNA TGCGCCAGCAGCCCCGCCCACACCTCGGGGGGCTATGTCACTGAAGCTTTCTTT.

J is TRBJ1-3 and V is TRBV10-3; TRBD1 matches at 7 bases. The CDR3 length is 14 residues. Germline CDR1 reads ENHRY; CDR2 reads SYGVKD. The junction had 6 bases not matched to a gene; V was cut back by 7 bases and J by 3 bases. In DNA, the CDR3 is TGTGCCATCAACGACAGGGAAATTGGAAACACCATATATTTT. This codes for CAINDREIGNTIYF.

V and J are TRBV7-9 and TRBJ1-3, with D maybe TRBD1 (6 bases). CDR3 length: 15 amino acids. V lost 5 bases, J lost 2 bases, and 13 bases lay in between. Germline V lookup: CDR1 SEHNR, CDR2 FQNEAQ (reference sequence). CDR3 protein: CASSPGGRAGNTIYF. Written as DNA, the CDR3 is TGTGCCAGCAGCCCGGGGGGCAGGGCTGGAAACACCATATATTTT.

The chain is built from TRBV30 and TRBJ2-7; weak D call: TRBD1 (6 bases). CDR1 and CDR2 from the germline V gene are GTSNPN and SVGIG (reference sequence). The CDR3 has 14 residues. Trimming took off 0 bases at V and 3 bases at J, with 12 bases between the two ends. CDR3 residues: CAWSVLGANYEQYF. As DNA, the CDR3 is TGTGCCTGGAGTGTATTGGGGGCCAACTACGAGCAGTACTTC.

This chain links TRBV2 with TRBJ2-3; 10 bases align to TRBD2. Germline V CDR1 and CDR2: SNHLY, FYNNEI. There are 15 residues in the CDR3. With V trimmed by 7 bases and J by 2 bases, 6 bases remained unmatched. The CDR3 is CASTVAGGSTDTQYF. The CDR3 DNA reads TGTGCCAGCACCGTAGCGGGGGGTTCCACAGATACGCAGTATTTT.

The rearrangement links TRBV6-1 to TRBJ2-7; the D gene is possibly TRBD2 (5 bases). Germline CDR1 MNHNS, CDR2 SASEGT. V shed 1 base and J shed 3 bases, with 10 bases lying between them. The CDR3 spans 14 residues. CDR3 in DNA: TGTGCCAGCAGTGAAGGCCTCGCGGGCTACGAGCAGTACTTC. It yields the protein CASSEGLAGYEQYF.

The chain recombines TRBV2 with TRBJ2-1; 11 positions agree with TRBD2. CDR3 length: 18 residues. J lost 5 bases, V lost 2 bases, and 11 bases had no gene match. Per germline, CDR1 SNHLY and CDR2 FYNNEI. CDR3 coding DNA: TGTGCCAGCAGTGAACAAGGACTAGCGGGTGCCCGGGACAATGAGCAGTTCTTC. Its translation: CASSEQGLAGARDNEQFF.

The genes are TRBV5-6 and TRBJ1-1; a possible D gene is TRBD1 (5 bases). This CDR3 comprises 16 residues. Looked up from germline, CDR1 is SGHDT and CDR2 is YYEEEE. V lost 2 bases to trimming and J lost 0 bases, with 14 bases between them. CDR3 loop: CASSFGAVYMNTEAFF. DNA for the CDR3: TGTGCCAGCAGCTTTGGGGCTGTGTACATGAACACTGAAGCTTTCTTT.

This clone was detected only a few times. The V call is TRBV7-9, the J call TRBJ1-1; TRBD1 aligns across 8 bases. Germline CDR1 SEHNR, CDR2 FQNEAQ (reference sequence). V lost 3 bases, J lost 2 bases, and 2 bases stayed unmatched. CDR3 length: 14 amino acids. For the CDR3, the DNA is TGTGCCAGCAGCTTCGGACAGGGCAACACTGAAGCTTTCTTT. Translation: CASSFGQGNTEAFF. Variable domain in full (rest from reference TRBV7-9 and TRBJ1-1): DTGVSQNPRHKITKRGQNVTFRCDPISEHNRLYWYRQTLGQGPEFLTYFQNEAQLEKSRLLSDRFSAERPKGSFSTLEIQRTEQGDSAMYLCASSFGQGNTEAFFGQGTRLTVV.

CDR3 residues: CASGEFISGGTDTQYF. The CDR3 region has the DNA TGTGCCAGCGGCGAGTTTATTAGCGGGGGCACAGATACGCAGTATTTT. The chain has TRBV27 and TRBJ2-3, with TRBD2 identical over 8 bases. The V gene's germline CDR1 is MNHEY and CDR2 SMNVEV (reference sequence). This CDR3 has 16 amino acids. V lost 8 bases, J lost 1 base, and 11 bases stayed unmatched.

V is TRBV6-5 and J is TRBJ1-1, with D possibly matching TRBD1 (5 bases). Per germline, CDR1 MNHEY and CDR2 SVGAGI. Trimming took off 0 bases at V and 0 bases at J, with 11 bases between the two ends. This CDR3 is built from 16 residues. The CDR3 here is CASSYSLGGMNTEAFF. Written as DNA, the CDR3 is TGTGCCAGCAGTTACTCGTTGGGGGGTATGAACACTGAAGCTTTCTTT.

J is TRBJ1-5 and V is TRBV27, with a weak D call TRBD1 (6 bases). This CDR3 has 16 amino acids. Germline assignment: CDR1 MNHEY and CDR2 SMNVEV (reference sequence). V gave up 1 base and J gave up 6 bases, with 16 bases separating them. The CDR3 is CASSLYAAARGQPQHF. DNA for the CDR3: TGTGCCAGCAGTTTATACGCCGCAGCCAGGGGTCAGCCCCAGCATTTT.

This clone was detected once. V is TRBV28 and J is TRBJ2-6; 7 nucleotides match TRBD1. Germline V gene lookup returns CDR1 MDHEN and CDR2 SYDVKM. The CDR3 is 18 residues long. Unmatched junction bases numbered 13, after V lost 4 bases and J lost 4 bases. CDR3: CASSSWDSQSTGANVLTF. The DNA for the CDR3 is TGTGCCAGCAGTTCTTGGGACAGCCAAAGCACCGGGGCCAACGTCCTGACTTTC.

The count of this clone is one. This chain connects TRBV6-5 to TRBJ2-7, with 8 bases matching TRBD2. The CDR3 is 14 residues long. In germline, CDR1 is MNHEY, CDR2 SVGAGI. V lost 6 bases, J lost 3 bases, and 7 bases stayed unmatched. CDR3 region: CASRGAGGLYEQYF. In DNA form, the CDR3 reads TGTGCCAGCAGGGGGGCGGGGGGCCTCTACGAGCAGTACTTC.

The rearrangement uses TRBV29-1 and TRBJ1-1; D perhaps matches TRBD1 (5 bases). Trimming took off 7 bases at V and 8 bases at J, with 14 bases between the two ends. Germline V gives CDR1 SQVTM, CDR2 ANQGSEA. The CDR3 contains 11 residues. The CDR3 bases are TGCAGCGGAGACATCGGGGGGGAAGCTTTCTTT. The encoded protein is CSGDIGGEAFF.

CDR3 bases: TGTGCCAGCAGTGAAGGGCTTCTTAATGAGCAGTTCTTC. It codes for CASSEGLLNEQFF. This sequence joins TRBV2 and TRBJ2-1, with unresolved D. Germline CDR1 reads SNHLY; CDR2 reads FYNNEI. The CDR3 spans 13 residues. Trimming removed 1 base at V and 7 bases at J, with 8 bases between.

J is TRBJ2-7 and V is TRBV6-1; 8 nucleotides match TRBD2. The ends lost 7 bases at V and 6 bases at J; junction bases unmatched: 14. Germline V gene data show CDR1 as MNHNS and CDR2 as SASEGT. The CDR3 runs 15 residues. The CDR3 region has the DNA TGTGCCAGCACCCCCGAGGGACTAGTAGGTCTCGAGCAGTACTTC. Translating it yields CASTPEGLVGLEQYF.

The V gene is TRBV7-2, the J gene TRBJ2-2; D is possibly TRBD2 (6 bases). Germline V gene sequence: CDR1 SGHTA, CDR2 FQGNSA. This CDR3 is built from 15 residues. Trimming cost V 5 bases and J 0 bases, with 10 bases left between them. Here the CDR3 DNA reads TGTGCCAGCAGCCCGGGACTTACGAACACCGGGGAGCTGTTTTTT. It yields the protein CASSPGLTNTGELFF.

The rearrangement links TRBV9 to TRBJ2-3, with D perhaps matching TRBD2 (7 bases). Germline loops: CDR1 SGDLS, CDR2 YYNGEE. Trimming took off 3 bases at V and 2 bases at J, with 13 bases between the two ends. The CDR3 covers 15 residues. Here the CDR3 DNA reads TGTGCCAGCAGCGCCGGCGGGGGCCCCACAGATACGCAGTATTTT. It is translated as CASSAGGGPTDTQYF.

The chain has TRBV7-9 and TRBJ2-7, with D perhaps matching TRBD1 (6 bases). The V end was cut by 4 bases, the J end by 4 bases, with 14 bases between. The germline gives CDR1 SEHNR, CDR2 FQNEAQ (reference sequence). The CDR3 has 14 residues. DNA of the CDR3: TGTGCCAGCAGCTCTCGACAGGTCCAATACGAGCAGTACTTC. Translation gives CASSSRQVQYEQYF. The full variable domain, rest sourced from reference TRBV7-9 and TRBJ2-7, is DTGVSQNPRHKITKRGQNVTFRCDPISEHNRLYWYRQTLGQGPEFLTYFQNEAQLEKSRLLSDRFSAERPKGSFSTLEIQRTEQGDSAMYLCASSSRQVQYEQYFGPGTRLTVT.

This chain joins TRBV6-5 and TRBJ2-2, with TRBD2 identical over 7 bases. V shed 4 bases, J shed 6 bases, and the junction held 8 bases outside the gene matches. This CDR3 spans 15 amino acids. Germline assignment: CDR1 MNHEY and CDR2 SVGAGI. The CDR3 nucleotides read TGTGCCAGCAGTTTAGGGGCTAGCGGACCCGGGGAGCTGTTTTTT. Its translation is CASSLGASGPGELFF.

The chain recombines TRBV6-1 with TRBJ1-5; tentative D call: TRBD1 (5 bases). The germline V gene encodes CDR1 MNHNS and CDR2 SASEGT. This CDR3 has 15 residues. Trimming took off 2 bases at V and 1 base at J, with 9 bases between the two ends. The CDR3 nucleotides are TGTGCCAGCAGTGAAATCCAGGGAAGCAATCAGCCCCAGCATTTT. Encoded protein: CASSEIQGSNQPQHF.

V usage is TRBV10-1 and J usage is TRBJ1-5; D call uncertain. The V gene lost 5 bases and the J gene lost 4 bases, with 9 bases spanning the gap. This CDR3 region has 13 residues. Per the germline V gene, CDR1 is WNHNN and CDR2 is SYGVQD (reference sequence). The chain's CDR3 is CASSNDGNQPQHF. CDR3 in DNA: TGCGCCAGCAGTAACGACGGGAATCAGCCCCAGCATTTT.